The entry below describes one T cell receptor beta chain. This clone was counted a few times. Its recognized antigen is unknown. Base quality data are lacking; no much larger clone is found one base away. This entry is derived from a study of beta chain features in type 1 diabetes (dated by TCRdb to the late 2010s). General notes on the study: Mean age, gender distribution, total cell number and subset yield did not differ between patients and healthy donors. A total of around 100 million sorted cells were examined across all samples, and RNA yield correlated strongly with the number of cells per subset. In the study, TCRB repertoires of sorted circulating CD4+ T cell subsets from recently diagnosed type 1 diabetes patients were compared with those of matched healthy donors. Regulatory and stem cell-like memory subsets were isolated from only 8 patients and 8 healthy donors, whereas naive and central memory subsets came from all 28 donors.

What the authors observed across the whole study: PCR may preferentially amplify shorter templates, but because patient and control samples were amplified and corrected together, any resulting skew would affect both groups equally. Only small numbers of individuals were included in the HLA sub-analyses, which left unresolved whether HLA type had any influence on TCRB rearrangement. Sequencing cDNA rather than genomic DNA could over-represent highly expressing activated cells, although activation and CD3 levels did not differ between groups. In all four CD4+ subsets, TCRB CDR3 length was moderately but significantly shorter in type 1 diabetes patients. The naive, central memory and regulatory TCRB repertoires appeared to resemble one another more closely among patients than among healthy donors. Patients with type 1 diabetes made fewer insertions and deleted more nucleotides at VDJ recombination sites, implying thymic rearrangement abnormalities.

The entire isolated RNA was reverse transcribed using the High Capacity cDNA Reverse Transcription Kit, and thus expressed TCRB transcripts were sequenced. Survey-depth immunoSEQ sequencing was performed on stem cell-like memory T cell samples, with an average of around 920,000 total reads per sample. After sorted cells were lysed in RLT buffer, RNA was extracted with DNase-treated RNeasy Micro or Mini kits, with the choice depending on cell number. Each cell subset was processed on its own to prevent cross-contamination, while patient and healthy donor samples were processed together. Using the immunoSEQ multiplex PCR, TCRB sequences were amplified from cDNA into 87-bp fragments spanning the CDR3 region. The amplicons were sequenced using the Illumina HiSeq platform. The original pipeline was this. Synthetic template baselines were used to correct PCR bias computationally, reads within Hamming distance 2 were collapsed together, and singletons that could not be merged were discarded. Reads were aligned to IMGT to assign V, D and J genes, CDR3 length, and insertions or deletions at six rearrangement sites. Within each subset, clonotype counts were normalized to sorted cell number, and only after that were true diversity and Gini coefficients computed with the tcR R package. The overlap coefficient, calculated on TCRB nucleotide sequences, was used to quantify repertoire sharing. Imported from immuneACCESS, the table was reduced by TCRdb to in-frame sequences with V and J called. These copies leave out some clones; in studies compared against another copy, an unresolved V gene accounts for under half, and the cause of the remainder is not known. The V and J calls and clone size are taken from that table; D and trimming were inferred from the DNA. The sample table contains roughly 12,000 clones; only one count was recorded for 35% to 55% of them. Around 0.97% of the sample lies in the top ten.

For CDR1 and CDR2, the germline V gene (reference sequence) lists MNHNY and SVGAGI. The CDR3 measures 16 amino acids from cysteine to phenylalanine. The entry retains the CDR3 DNA only, 48 bases that are in frame from base 1. V is shortened by 1 base, J by 1 base, and the region joining them spans 10 bases. From each donor, a single peripheral blood sample of approximately 120 mL on average was drawn into heparinised tubes. A BD FACSAria II and a panel including CD45RO, CCR7, CD25, CD127, CD95 and CD27 were used to sort naive, central memory, regulatory and stem cell-like memory CD4+ T cells. Every sorted population had a purity above 98%. PBMCs were isolated immediately by Lymphoprep density gradient centrifugation and stained directly without culture. Samples were stained and sorted in pairs, with one healthy donor and one patient per experiment, so that batch effects were minimized.

The origin of this receptor is a man younger than 35 in good health. Input material: stem cell memory CD4+ T cells from blood. The meaning of the sample's cell subset or site label: stem cell-like memory CD4+ T cells. The chain was built from TRBV6-6 and TRBJ2-2; the best D guess is TRBD1, with 6 bases matching. The CDR3 in this case is CASSYFSTGNTGELFF. The DNA reads as follows: TGTGCCAGCAGTTACTTCTCGACAGGGAACACCGGGGAGCTGTTTTTT.